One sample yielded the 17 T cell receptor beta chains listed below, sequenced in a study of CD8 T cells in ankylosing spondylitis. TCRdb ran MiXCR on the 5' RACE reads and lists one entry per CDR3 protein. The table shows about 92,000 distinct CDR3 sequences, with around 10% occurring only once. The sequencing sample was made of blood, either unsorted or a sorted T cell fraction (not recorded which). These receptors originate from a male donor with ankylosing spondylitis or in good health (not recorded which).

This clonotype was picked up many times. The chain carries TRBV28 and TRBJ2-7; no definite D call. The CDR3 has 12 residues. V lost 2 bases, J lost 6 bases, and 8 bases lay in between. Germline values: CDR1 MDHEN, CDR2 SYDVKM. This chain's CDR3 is CASSLPLSEQYF. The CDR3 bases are TGTGCCAGCAGTTTACCGTTATCCGAGCAGTACTTC.

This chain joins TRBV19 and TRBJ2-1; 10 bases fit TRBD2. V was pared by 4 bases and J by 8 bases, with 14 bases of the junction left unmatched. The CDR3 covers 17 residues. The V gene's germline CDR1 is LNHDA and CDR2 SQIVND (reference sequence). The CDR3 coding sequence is TGTGCCAGTAGTACCCCGTTCCAGGGAGGGACTAGCGATGAGCAGTTCTTC. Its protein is CASSTPFQGGTSDEQFF.

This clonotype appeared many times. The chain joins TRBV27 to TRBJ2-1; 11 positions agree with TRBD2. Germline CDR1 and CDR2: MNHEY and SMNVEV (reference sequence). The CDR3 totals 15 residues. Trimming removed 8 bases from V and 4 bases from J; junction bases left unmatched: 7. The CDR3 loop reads CASRGGTSGYNEQFF. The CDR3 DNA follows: TGTGCCAGCCGAGGGGGGACTAGCGGTTACAATGAGCAGTTCTTC.

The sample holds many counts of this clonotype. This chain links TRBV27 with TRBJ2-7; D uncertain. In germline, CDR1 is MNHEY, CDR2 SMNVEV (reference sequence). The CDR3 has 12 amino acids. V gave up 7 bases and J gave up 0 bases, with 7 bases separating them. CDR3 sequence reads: CASTGSSYEQYF. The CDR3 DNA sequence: TGTGCCAGCACAGGCAGCTCCTACGAGCAGTACTTC.

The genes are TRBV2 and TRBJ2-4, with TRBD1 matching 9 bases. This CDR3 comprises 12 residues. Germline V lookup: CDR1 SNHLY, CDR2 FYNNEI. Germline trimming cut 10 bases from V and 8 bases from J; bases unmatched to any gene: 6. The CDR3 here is CATGGQGDIQYF. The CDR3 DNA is TGTGCCACCGGGGGACAGGGAGACATTCAGTACTTC.

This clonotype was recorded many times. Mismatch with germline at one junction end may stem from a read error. This CDR3 reads CASSLAFADKETQYF. For the CDR3, the DNA is TGTGCTAGCAGCTTAGCGTTCGCGGACAAGGAGACCCAGTACTTC. This chain links TRBV7-7 with TRBJ2-5; D is perhaps TRBD1 or TRBD2 (5 bases each). The CDR3 sequence is 15 residues long. CDR1 is SSHAT, CDR2 FNYEAQ, per germline (reference sequence).

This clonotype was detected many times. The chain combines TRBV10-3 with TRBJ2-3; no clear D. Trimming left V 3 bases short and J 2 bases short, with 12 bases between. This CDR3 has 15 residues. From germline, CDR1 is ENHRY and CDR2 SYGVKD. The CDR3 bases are TGTGCCATCAGTGACGAGGCGCGCCACACAGATACGCAGTATTTT. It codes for CAISDEARHTDTQYF.

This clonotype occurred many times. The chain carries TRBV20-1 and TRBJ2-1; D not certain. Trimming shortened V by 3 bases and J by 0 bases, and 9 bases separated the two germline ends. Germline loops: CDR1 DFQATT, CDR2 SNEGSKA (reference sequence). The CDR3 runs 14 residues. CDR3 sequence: CSASSLNSYNEQFF. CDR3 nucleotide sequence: TGCAGTGCTAGTTCACTCAACTCCTACAATGAGCAGTTCTTC.

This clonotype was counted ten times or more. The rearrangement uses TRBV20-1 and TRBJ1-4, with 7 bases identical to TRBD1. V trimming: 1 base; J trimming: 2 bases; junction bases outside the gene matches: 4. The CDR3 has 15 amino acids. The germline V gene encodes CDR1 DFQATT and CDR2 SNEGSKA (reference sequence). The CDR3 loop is CSARVQGSTNEKLFF. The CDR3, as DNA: TGCAGTGCTAGAGTACAGGGGAGTACTAATGAAAAACTGTTTTTT.

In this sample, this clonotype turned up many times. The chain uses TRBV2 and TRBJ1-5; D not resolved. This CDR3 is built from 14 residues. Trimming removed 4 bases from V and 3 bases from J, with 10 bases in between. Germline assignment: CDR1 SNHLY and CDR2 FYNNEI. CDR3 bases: TGTGCCAGCAGTGCGGCGGAAAACAATCAGCCCCAGCATTTT. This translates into CASSAAENNQPQHF.

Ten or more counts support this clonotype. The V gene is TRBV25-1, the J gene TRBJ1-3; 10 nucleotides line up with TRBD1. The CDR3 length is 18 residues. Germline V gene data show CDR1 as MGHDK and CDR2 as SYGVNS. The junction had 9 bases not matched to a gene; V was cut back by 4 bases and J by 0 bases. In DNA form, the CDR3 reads TGTGCCAGCAGTGGCTCTGGGACAGGGGACTACTCTGGAAACACCATATATTTT. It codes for CASSGSGTGDYSGNTIYF.

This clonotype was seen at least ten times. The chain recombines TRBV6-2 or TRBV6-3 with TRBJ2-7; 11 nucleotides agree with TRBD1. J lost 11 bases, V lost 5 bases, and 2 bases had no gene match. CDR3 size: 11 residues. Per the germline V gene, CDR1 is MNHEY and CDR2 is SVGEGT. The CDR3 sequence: CASSLGQGEYF. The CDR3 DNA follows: TGTGCCAGCAGTCTGGGACAGGGGGAGTACTTC.

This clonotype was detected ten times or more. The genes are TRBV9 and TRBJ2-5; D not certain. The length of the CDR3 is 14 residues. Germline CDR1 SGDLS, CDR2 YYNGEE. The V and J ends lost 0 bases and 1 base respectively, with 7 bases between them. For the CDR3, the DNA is TGTGCCAGCAGCGTAGACGTGTCCCAAGAGACCCAGTACTTC. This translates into CASSVDVSQETQYF.

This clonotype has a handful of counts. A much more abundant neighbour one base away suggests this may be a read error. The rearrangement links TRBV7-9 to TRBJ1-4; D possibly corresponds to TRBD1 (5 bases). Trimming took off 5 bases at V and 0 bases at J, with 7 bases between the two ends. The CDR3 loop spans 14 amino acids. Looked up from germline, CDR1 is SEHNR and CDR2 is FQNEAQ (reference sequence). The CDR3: CASSPGATNEKLFF. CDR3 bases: TGTGCCAGCAGCCCGGGGGCAACTAATGAAAAACTGTTTTTT.

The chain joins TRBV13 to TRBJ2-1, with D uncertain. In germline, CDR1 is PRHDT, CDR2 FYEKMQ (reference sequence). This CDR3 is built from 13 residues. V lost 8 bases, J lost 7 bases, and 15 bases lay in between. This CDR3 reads CASLRRGRNEQFF. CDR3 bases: TGTGCCAGCCTACGAAGAGGACGGAATGAGCAGTTCTTC.

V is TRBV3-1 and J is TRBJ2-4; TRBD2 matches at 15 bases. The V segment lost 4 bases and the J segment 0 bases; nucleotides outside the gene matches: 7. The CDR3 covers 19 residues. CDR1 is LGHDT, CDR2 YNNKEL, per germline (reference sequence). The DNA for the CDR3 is TGTGCCAGCAGCCCGGGACTAGCGGGGGGTCCAAGAGCCAAAAACATTCAGTACTTC. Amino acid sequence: CASSPGLAGGPRAKNIQYF.

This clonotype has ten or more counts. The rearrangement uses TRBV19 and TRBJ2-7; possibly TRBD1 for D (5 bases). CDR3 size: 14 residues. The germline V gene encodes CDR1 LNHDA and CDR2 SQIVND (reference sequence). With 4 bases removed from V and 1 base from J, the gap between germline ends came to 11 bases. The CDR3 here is CASSSDRNSYEQYF. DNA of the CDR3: TGTGCCAGTAGTAGTGACAGAAATTCCTACGAGCAGTACTTC.